This T cell receptor (beta chain) is drawn from a study of blood T cell repertoires in COVID-19. Deletions cut 3 bases from V and 3 bases from J, with 8 bases between. CDR3 length: 13 residues. Germline CDR1 SSHAT, CDR2 FNYEAQ (reference sequence). The repertoire was sequenced with immunoSEQ multiplex PCR; TCRdb's copy has only in-frame clones and lacks some. The table has about 440,000 clones, 90% seen once. A remark on this clone: Distinct nucleotide sequences in the sample also encode this CDR3.

Donors were grouped by their self-reported clinical history. The rearrangement links TRBV7-7 to TRBJ2-5, with D perhaps matching TRBD2 (6 bases). Sequenced sample: PBMCs or T cells enriched from blood (not recorded which). The TCR comes from a man between 18 and 35 years old who had recovered from COVID-19. The CDR3 reads CASSFPGEETQYF. The DNA of the CDR3 is TGTGCCAGCAGCTTTCCGGGAGAAGAGACCCAGTACTTC.